The sequence of this T cell receptor beta chain was determined in a study of T cell responses to AZD1222 COVID-19 vaccine. Points from the study as a whole: Baseline serology detected seropositivity in only five or six AZD1222 recipients. Across spike, vaccine-associated CD4 TCRs were found, dominant at 160-218 and 743-854. Females made up more of the donors, who were largely white British, and clonal diversity may have come out too low. Repertoire collection took place solely once the T cell response had peaked.

Profiled with immunoSEQ multiplex PCR; TCRdb holds only in-frame clones, not every one. Among 80,000 to 90,000 clones listed, approximately 88% were seen once. Germline-derived CDR1 and CDR2 are SQVTM and ANQGSEA. Trimming removed 7 bases at V and 2 bases at J, with 12 bases between. The CDR3 covers 13 residues. Concerning this clone itself: Its cognate antigen is unknown.

The starting material was peripheral blood, obtained on day 0 of MenACWY control vaccination. The chain recombines TRBV29-1 with TRBJ2-1, with D possibly matching TRBD1 (6 bases). The clonotype was recovered from an adult in good health. The DNA for the CDR3 is TGCAGCGCCCGAGGGGGTCCCTACAATGAGCAGTTCTTC. Its protein product is CSARGGPYNEQFF.